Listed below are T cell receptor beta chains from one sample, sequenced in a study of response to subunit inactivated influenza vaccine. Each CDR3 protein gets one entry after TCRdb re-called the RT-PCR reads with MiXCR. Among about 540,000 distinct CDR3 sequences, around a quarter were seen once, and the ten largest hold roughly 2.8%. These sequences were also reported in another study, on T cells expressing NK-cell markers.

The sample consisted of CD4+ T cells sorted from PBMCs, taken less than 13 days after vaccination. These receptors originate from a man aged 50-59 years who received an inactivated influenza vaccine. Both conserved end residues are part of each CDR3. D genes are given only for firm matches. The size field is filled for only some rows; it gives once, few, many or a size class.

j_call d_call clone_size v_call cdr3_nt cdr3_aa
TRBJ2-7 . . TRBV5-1 TGCGCCAGCAGCTTGGCCGGGCAGGGCGATGAGCAGTACTTC CASSLAGQGDEQYF
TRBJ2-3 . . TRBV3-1 TGTGCCAGCAGCCAAGATCTAGCAGATACGCAGTATTTT CASSQDLADTQYF
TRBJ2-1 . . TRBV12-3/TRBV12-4 TGTGCCTGCAGTTTGACGGTATACAATGAGCAGTTCTTC CACSLTVYNEQFF
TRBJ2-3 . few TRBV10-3 TGTGCCATGACGAGCGCGAGCACAGATACGCAGTATTTT CAMTSASTDTQYF
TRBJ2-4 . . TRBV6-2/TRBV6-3 TGTGCCAGCAGTTATCTGAGTGGGGCCAAAAACATTCAGTACTTC CASSYLSGAKNIQYF
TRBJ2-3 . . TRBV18 TGTGCCAGCTCACCTCTGCTTAGGGATACGCAGTATTTT CASSPLLRDTQYF
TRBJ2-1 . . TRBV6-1 TGTGCCAGCAGTGACGGGAGCCCCTCCTACAATGAGCAGTTCTTC CASSDGSPSYNEQFF
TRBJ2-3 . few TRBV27 TGTGCCAGCATGGCACTGGCTACGGATACGCAGTATTTT CASMALATDTQYF
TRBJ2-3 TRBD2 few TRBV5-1 TGCGCCAGCAGCCCCAGCGGGAGTAAGGATACGCAGTATTTT CASSPSGSKDTQYF
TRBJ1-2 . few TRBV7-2 TGTGCCAGCAGCCCGGTACAGTCGCGGGGCTACACCTTC CASSPVQSRGYTF
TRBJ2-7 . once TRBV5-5 TGTGCCAGCAGCTTGACTGGCACTGAGCAGTACTTC CASSLTGTEQYF
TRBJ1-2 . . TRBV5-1 TGCGCCAGCAGCGTTGGGACAACAAACTATGGCTACACCTTC CASSVGTTNYGYTF
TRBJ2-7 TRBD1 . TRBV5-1 TGCGCCAGCAGCTTGGGGGCAGGGGGCGGATACGAGCAGTACTTC CASSLGAGGGYEQYF
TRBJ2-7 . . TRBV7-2 TGTGCCAGCAGCTTATCACCGGGACACCCCTACGAGCAGTACTTC CASSLSPGHPYEQYF
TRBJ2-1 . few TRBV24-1 TGTGCCACCAGTGATGATCCGGACAGATCCTCTGAGCAGTTCTTC CATSDDPDRSSEQFF
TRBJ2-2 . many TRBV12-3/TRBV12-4 TGTGCCAGCAGTTCGACAGGAGCGAACACCGGGGAGCTGTTTTTT CASSSTGANTGELFF
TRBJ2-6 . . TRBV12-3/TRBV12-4 TGTGCCAGCAGAGGACCAAGCTCTGGGGCCAACGTCCTGACTTTC CASRGPSSGANVLTF
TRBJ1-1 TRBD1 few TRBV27 TGTGCCAGCAGTTTCGGACAGGCGAACACTGAAGCTTTCTTT CASSFGQANTEAFF
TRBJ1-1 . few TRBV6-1 TGTGCCAGCAGCCGCGGACAGACCACTGAAGCTTTCTTT CASSRGQTTEAFF
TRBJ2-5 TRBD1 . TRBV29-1 TGCAGCGTCTGGGGACAGGGACGGAAGACCCAGTACTTC CSVWGQGRKTQYF
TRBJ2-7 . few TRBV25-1 TGTGCCAGCAGTGACAGGGCCTCCTACGAGCAGTACTTC CASSDRASYEQYF
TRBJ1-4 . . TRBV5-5 TGTGCCAGCAGCTTGGAGGTAGTGGCGGGGTATAAACTGTTTTTT CASSLEVVAGYKLFF
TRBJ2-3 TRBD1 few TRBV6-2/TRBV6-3 TGTGCCAGCAGTTATGGCAGGGGGATCACAGATACGCAGTATTTT CASSYGRGITDTQYF
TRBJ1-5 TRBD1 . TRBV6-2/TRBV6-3 TGTGCCAGCGACAGGGGAGGGGGAAATCAGCCCCAGCATTTT CASDRGGGNQPQHF
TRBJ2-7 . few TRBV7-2 TGTGCCAGCAGCTCCGGGGGAAATACCTACGAGCAGTACTTC CASSSGGNTYEQYF
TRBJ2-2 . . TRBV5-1 TGCGCCAGCAGGATAGAGCAGGTTTCCCTTATGGTCGGGGAGCTGTTTTTT CASRIEQVSLMVGELFF
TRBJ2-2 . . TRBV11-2 TGTGCCAGCAGCTCACTAGCCGGGACTTTGAACACCGGGGAGCTGTTTTTT CASSSLAGTLNTGELFF
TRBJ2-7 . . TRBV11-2 TGTGCCAGCAGCTTAGTGGTGCGACCGAGGAGCTCCTACGAGCAGTACTTC CASSLVVRPRSSYEQYF
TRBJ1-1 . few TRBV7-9 TGTGCCAGCAGCTCGTCAGGTTCCCGCGCAGCTTTCTTT CASSSSGSRAAFF
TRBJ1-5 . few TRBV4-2 TGTGCCAGCAGCCAAGACAGGAGCAATCAGCCCCAGCATTTT CASSQDRSNQPQHF
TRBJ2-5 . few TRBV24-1 TGTGCCACCAGTGAGTCCGGGGCCCAAGAGACCCAGTACTTC CATSESGAQETQYF
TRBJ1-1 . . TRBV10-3 TGTGCCATCAGTGAGGGGGGTGAGGGCACTGAAGCTTTCTTT CAISEGGEGTEAFF
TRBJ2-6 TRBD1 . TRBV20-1 TGCAGTGCCAGACAGGGATTTGGGGCCAACGTCCTGACTTTC CSARQGFGANVLTF
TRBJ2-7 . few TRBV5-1 TGCGCCAGCAGCTTAATCAGGGGCTCCTACGAGCAGTACTTC CASSLIRGSYEQYF
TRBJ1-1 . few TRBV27 TGTGCCAGCAGCCTGGCACCTATGAGGGGAAAAACTGAAGCTTTCTTT CASSLAPMRGKTEAFF
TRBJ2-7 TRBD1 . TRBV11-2 TGTGCCAGCAGCTTCGAGACAGGGGTAATCTACGAGCAGTACTTC CASSFETGVIYEQYF
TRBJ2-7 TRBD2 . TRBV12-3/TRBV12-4 TGTGCCAGCAGGAGCGGGAGCTCTTCCTACGAGCAGTACTTC CASRSGSSSYEQYF
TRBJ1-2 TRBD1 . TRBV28 TGTGCCAGCAGTTTAGTTGGGGACAGGGGAGAATATGGCTACACCTTC CASSLVGDRGEYGYTF
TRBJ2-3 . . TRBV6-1 TGTGCCAGCAGTGTGGACAGAAAAGATACGCAGTATTTT CASSVDRKDTQYF
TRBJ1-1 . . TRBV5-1 TGCGCCAGCAGAGTTACCCCGGACTCGAACACTGAAGCTTTCTTT CASRVTPDSNTEAFF
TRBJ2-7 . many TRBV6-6 TGTGCCAGCAGTTTGACGTTAGCCGAGCAGTACTTC CASSLTLAEQYF
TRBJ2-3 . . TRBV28 TGTGCCAGCAGTGTGGGACTCTCCACAGATACGCAGTATTTT CASSVGLSTDTQYF
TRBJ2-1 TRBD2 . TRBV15 TGTGCCACCAGCAGCGGAGGACTAGCGGATGGTCGGTACAATGAGCAGTTCTTC CATSSGGLADGRYNEQFF
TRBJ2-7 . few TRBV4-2 TGTGCCAGCAGCCAAATCACAGGCCTATCGGGCGAGCAGTACTTC CASSQITGLSGEQYF
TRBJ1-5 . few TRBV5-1 TGCGCCAGCAGCGAGGGCCCGTATAGCAATCAGCCCCAGCATTTT CASSEGPYSNQPQHF
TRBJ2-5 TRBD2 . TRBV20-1 TGCAGTGCCAGGACTAGCGGGGGGGAGACCCAGTACTTC CSARTSGGETQYF
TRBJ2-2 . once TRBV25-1 TGTGCCAGCAGTCACGACGGCTTACGGACCGGGGAGCTGTTTTTT CASSHDGLRTGELFF
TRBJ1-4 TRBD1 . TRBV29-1 TGCAGCGTAGGAACGGGACAGGGAGATGAAAAACTGTTTTTT CSVGTGQGDEKLFF
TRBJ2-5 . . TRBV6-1 TGTGCCAGCAGTGAAGCGGGTCAAGAGACCCAGTACTTC CASSEAGQETQYF